The next 23 T cell receptor beta chains were all read from a single sample in a study of chemoradiotherapy in HPV16-positive cancers. Using immunoSEQ multiplex PCR, the repertoire was profiled, and TCRdb retains in-frame clones only, with some absent. The sample consists of roughly 10,000 clones, about 80% of them appearing once. The input for sequencing was tumor tissue, taken from a patient who underwent chemoradiotherapy. The receptors were sampled from a human donor with HPV-associated anogenital cancer.

The chain combines TRBV6-6 with TRBJ2-7; 9 nucleotides align to TRBD1. This CDR3 has 14 residues. V shed 2 bases and J 4 bases; nucleotides not matched to a gene: 3. Germline CDR1 MNHNY, CDR2 SVGAGI (reference sequence). CDR3 sequence reads: CASSYGQGLYEQYF. CDR3 DNA: TGTGCCAGCAGTTACGGACAGGGGCTTTACGAGCAGTACTTC.

This chain uses TRBV6-5 with TRBJ1-1; D gene ambiguous. The CDR3 is made up of 16 amino acids. CDR1 is MNHEY, CDR2 SVGAGI, per germline. V shed 0 bases and J shed 1 base, with 12 bases lying between them. In nucleotides, the CDR3 is TGTGCCAGCAGTTACTCGCCTAGCGGGTGGAACACTGAAGCTTTCTTT. Amino acid sequence: CASSYSPSGWNTEAFF.

The CDR3 coding sequence is TGTGCCAGCAGTTTTTCTCAGGGGGGGGATCAGCCCCAGCATTTT. It codes for CASSFSQGGDQPQHF. The genes are TRBV27 and TRBJ1-5, with TRBD1 matching over 7 bases. CDR1 is MNHEY, CDR2 SMNVEV, per germline (reference sequence). The length of the CDR3 is 15 residues. J gave up 5 bases and V 3 bases, and 7 bases lay outside the gene matches.

This chain links TRBV7-2 with TRBJ2-5; 7 bases line up with TRBD1. CDR3 length: 15 amino acids. Germline CDR1 SGHTA, CDR2 FQGNSA. J was trimmed by 2 bases and V by 5 bases; bases with no gene match: 8. CDR3 residues: CASSILWGQQETQYF. In DNA, the CDR3 is TGTGCCAGCAGCATCCTATGGGGACAGCAAGAGACCCAGTACTTC. Complete variable domain (other parts from reference TRBV7-2 and TRBJ2-5): GAGVSQSPSNKVTEKGKDVELRCDPISGHTALYWYRQSLGQGLEFLIYFQGNSAPDKSGLPSDRFSAERTGGSVSTLTIQRTQQEDSAVYLCASSILWGQQETQYFGPGTRLLVL.

The rearrangement uses TRBV6-1 and TRBJ2-7; a weak D match, TRBD2 (5 bases). CDR3 length: 15 amino acids. Germline CDR1 reads MNHNS; CDR2 reads SASEGT. V lost 2 bases and J 0 bases, leaving 11 bases between the germline ends. The CDR3 coding sequence is TGTGCCAGCAGTGAACCCGGGGTACGCTCCTACGAGCAGTACTTC. It yields the protein CASSEPGVRSYEQYF.

The chain combines TRBV19 with TRBJ1-3; D call uncertain. The CDR3 has 14 amino acids. Germline V CDR1 and CDR2: LNHDA, SQIVND (reference sequence). Trimming removed 6 bases from V and 2 bases from J, with 11 bases in between. The CDR3 spells CASSGSSPGNTIYF. For the CDR3, the DNA is TGTGCCAGTAGCGGTAGTTCCCCTGGAAACACCATATATTTT.

The V gene is TRBV28, the J gene TRBJ1-5, with 8 positions matching TRBD1. The CDR3 spans 16 residues. Germline-derived CDR1 and CDR2 are MDHEN and SYDVKM. J was trimmed by 1 base and V by 1 base; bases with no gene match: 3. CDR3 in DNA: TGTGCCAGCAGTTTATCACAGGGGGTCAGCAATCAGCCCCAGCATTTT. It codes for CASSLSQGVSNQPQHF. The full variable domain, its missing parts supplied by reference TRBV28 and TRBJ1-5, is DVKVTQSSRYLVKRTGEKVFLECVQDMDHENMFWYRQDPGLGLRLIYFSYDVKMKEKGDIPEGYSVSREKKERFSLILESASTNQTSMYLCASSLSQGVSNQPQHFGDGTRLSIL.

This clone was counted a single time. The V and J genes are TRBV2 and TRBJ1-5, with TRBD1 identical over 8 bases. Germline CDR1 and CDR2: SNHLY and FYNNEI. V was pared by 6 bases and J by 7 bases, with 8 bases of the junction left unmatched. The CDR3 spans 14 residues. The CDR3 bases are TGTGCCAGCAGCCCAGACAGGGGAAAGCAGCCCCAGCATTTT. Protein product: CASSPDRGKQPQHF. Looking up the rest from reference TRBV2 and TRBJ1-5 gives the full variable domain: EPEVTQTPSHQVTQMGQEVILRCVPISNHLYFYWYRQILGQKVEFLVSFYNNEISEKSEIFDDQFSVERPDGSNFTLKIRSTKLEDSAMYFCASSPDRGKQPQHFGDGTRLSIL.

The rearrangement uses TRBV11-2 and TRBJ1-1; possibly TRBD1 for D (6 bases). CDR3 length: 15 amino acids. V was pared by 1 base and J by 0 bases, with 9 bases between. Germline CDR1 reads SGHAT; CDR2 reads FQNNGV. CDR3 nucleotide sequence: TGTGCCAGCAGCTTAGGGGGGGCCCTGAACACTGAAGCTTTCTTT. This codes for CASSLGGALNTEAFF.

V and J are TRBV5-1 and TRBJ2-7, with 8 bases matching TRBD1. The J segment lost 7 bases and the V segment lost 2 bases, leaving 11 bases of the junction unmatched. CDR3 length equals 15 residues. Germline CDR1 and CDR2: SGHRS and YFSETQ. The CDR3 sequence is CASSLGQGVFGEQYF. The DNA for the CDR3 is TGCGCCAGCAGCTTAGGACAGGGAGTTTTCGGGGAGCAGTACTTC.

The chain combines TRBV27 with TRBJ2-2; TRBD1 aligns across 10 bases. CDR1 is MNHEY and CDR2 is SMNVEV in the germline V gene (reference sequence). The CDR3 covers 14 residues. J was trimmed by 6 bases and V by 3 bases; bases with no gene match: 1. CDR3 residues: CASSLDRGAGELFF. The CDR3 DNA reads TGTGCCAGCAGTTTGGACAGGGGGGCCGGGGAGCTGTTTTTT.

The V gene is TRBV5-5, the J gene TRBJ2-5; D not resolved. Trimming stripped 5 bases from V and 1 base from J, with 3 bases between. The CDR3 loop spans 11 amino acids. Germline V gene lookup returns CDR1 SGHKS and CDR2 YYEKEE (reference sequence). In DNA, the CDR3 is TGTGCCAGCAGAGGCCAAGAGACCCAGTACTTC. Protein sequence: CASRGQETQYF. The full variable domain, completed using reference TRBV5-5 and TRBJ2-5, is DAGVTQSPTHLIKTRGQQVTLRCSPISGHKSVSWYQQVLGQGPQFIFQYYEKEERGRGNFPDRFSARQFPNYSSELNVNALLLGDSALYLCASRGQETQYFGPGTRLLVL.

This clone was seen a few times. V gene TRBV7-6 combines with J gene TRBJ2-3; 8 bases fit TRBD2. Germline CDR1 is SGHVS and CDR2 is FNYEAQ. The CDR3 is 15 amino acids. After removal of 3 bases from V and 6 bases from J, the junction contained 8 bases not matched to a gene. CDR3 residues: CASSLYAGGADTQYF. The CDR3 coding sequence is TGTGCCAGCAGCTTGTACGCGGGGGGAGCGGATACGCAGTATTTT. Complete variable domain (other parts from reference TRBV7-6 and TRBJ2-3): GAGVSQSPRYKVTKRGQDVALRCDPISGHVSLYWYRQALGQGPEFLTYFNYEAQQDKSGLPNDRFSAERPEGSISTLTIQRTEQRDSAMYRCASSLYAGGADTQYFGPGTRLTVL.

V usage is TRBV7-6 and J usage is TRBJ2-1; TRBD2 aligns across 11 bases. Germline V gene data show CDR1 as SGHVS and CDR2 as FNYEAQ. The V gene end was trimmed by 5 bases and the J gene end by 3 bases; junction bases not matched to a gene: 3. The CDR3 consists of 15 residues. CDR3 sequence reads: CASSISGGVYNEQFF. CDR3 nucleotide sequence: TGTGCCAGCAGCATTAGCGGGGGGGTCTACAATGAGCAGTTCTTC.

The chain recombines TRBV2 with TRBJ1-2, with 7 bases fitting TRBD1. V shed 3 bases and J 2 bases; nucleotides not matched to a gene: 6. This CDR3 region has 15 residues. CDR1 is SNHLY, CDR2 FYNNEI, per germline. This chain's CDR3 is CASSDGGGNNYGYTF. The CDR3 DNA sequence: TGTGCCAGCAGTGACGGAGGGGGCAACAACTATGGCTACACCTTC.

This clone was seen a single time. This rearrangement joins TRBV10-3 to TRBJ1-2, with D possibly matching TRBD1 (6 bases). This CDR3 spans 16 amino acids. Per germline, CDR1 ENHRY and CDR2 SYGVKD. Deletions cut 6 bases from V and 0 bases from J, with 17 bases between. CDR3 in DNA: TGTGCCATCAGCCTGGCCGAGGGGGTGGCTAACTATGGCTACACCTTC. It specifies CAISLAEGVANYGYTF.

This clone was seen once. The chain recombines TRBV6-5 with TRBJ1-1, with 8 nucleotides matching TRBD1. V dropped 6 bases and J dropped 4; count of bases not matched to a gene: 7. Looked up from germline, CDR1 is MNHEY and CDR2 is SVGAGI. This CDR3 spans 14 amino acids. CDR3 amino acids: CASRPYTGGTEAFF. The CDR3 DNA follows: TGTGCCAGCAGACCGTATACAGGGGGCACTGAAGCTTTCTTT.

J is TRBJ1-6 and V is TRBV27, with D hard to call. Germline values: CDR1 MNHEY, CDR2 SMNVEV (reference sequence). The CDR3 has 16 amino acids. Between the trimmed V and J ends, which lost 2 bases and 0 bases, there was a span of 8 bases. The CDR3 DNA reads as TGTGCCAGCAGTTTAGGTCAGGACTCCTATAATTCACCCCTCCACTTT. It encodes CASSLGQDSYNSPLHF.

The chain employs TRBV4-2 and TRBJ1-6, with D possibly TRBD1 on 5 matching bases. The germline V and J ends were trimmed by 2 bases and 0 bases, with 17 bases remaining between them. The V gene's germline CDR1 is LGHNA and CDR2 YNFKEQ. This CDR3 spans 19 amino acids. CDR3 nucleotide sequence: TGTGCCAGCAGCCAACTGGGACGGTCTTCAAACTCCTATAATTCACCCCTCCACTTT. Protein: CASSQLGRSSNSYNSPLHF.

This CDR3 is CASKTQTNTEAFF. The CDR3 bases are TGTGCCAGCAAAACTCAGACGAACACTGAAGCTTTCTTT. The gene calls are TRBV7-9 and TRBJ1-1; D is unresolved. V lost 7 bases to trimming and J lost 1 base, with 10 bases between them. Germline V gene sequence: CDR1 SEHNR, CDR2 FQNEAQ (reference sequence). The CDR3 is 13 amino acids.

The gene calls are TRBV6-1 and TRBJ2-2, with no clear D. Trimming removed 3 bases at V and 4 bases at J, with 9 bases between. CDR1 and CDR2 (germline): MNHNS, SASEGT. The CDR3 consists of 14 residues. DNA of the CDR3: TGTGCCAGCAGTGACAGGTCACTCACCGGGGAGCTGTTTTTT. Protein product: CASSDRSLTGELFF.

V and J are TRBV2 and TRBJ2-7; a possible D gene is TRBD1 (6 bases). CDR1 is SNHLY and CDR2 is FYNNEI in the germline V gene. CDR3 length: 15 amino acids. The V and J ends lost 5 bases and 6 bases respectively, with 20 bases between them. The CDR3 DNA is TGTGCCAGCAGTCTATCAGGGGTCACAGTTACCGAGCAGTACTTC. Residues: CASSLSGVTVTEQYF.

V and J are TRBV11-2 and TRBJ1-2; a possible D gene is TRBD1 (5 bases). V dropped 5 bases and J dropped 7 bases, with 14 bases sitting between them. From germline, CDR1 is SGHAT and CDR2 FQNNGV. The CDR3 runs to 13 residues. In DNA form, the CDR3 reads TGTGCCAGCAGCCTCCGCCAGGGTGGTGGCTACACCTTC. Protein sequence: CASSLRQGGGYTF.